Reported below is one T cell receptor (beta chain). This CDR3 is 14 amino acids long. Trimming removed 4 bases at V and 0 bases at J, with 8 bases between. The germline CDR1 and CDR2 sequences are SGHRS and YFSETQ. This record comes from a study of T-cell memory formation after mild COVID-19. Constant-segment primers were used for 5'RACE, and the resulting TCR alpha and TCR beta cDNA libraries carried sample barcodes and UMIs. TCRdb passed the 5' RACE reads through MiXCR, listing each CDR3 protein once. The table shows about 540,000 distinct CDR3 sequences, with about 20% occurring only once. The chain employs TRBV5-1 and TRBJ1-3, with D possibly TRBD1 on 5 matching bases. Sequenced: PBMCs or a T cell subset sorted from them (not recorded which). The sequence was collected from an adult woman who had mild COVID-19 (a few samples of this study predate the infection). Cell type and time point are not known. CDR3 protein: CASSRDASGNTIYF. DNA for the CDR3: TGCGCCAGCAGCCGGGACGCCTCTGGAAACACCATATATTTT.